This T cell receptor (beta chain) was captured in a study of blood T cell repertoires in COVID-19. Study summary: The United States, Italy and Spain were the sources of the acute and convalescent COVID-19 samples.

Produced via immunoSEQ multiplex PCR; TCRdb's table is partial and in-frame only. The sample holds around 38,000 clones, 70% to 90% seen once. The receptor was isolated from a man between 65 and 85 years old with acute or convalescent COVID-19. Sequenced input: peripheral blood.

The CDR3 loop reads CASSRGQGNQPQHF. For the CDR3, the DNA is TGTGCCAGCAGCCGCGGACAGGGCAATCAGCCCCAGCATTTT. This chain connects TRBV5-6 to TRBJ1-5; TRBD1 matches 7 bases. The V and J ends lost 4 bases and 2 bases, in that order; junction bases with no gene match: 3. Germline V gene data show CDR1 as SGHDT and CDR2 as YYEEEE. This CDR3 is built from 14 residues.